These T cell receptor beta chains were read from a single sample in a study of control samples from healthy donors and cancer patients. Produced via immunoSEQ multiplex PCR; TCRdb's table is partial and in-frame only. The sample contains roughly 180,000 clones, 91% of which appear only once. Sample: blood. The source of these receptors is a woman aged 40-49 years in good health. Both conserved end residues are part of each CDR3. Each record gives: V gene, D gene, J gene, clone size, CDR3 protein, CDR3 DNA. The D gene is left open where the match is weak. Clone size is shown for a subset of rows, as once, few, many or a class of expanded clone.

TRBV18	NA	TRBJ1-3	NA	CASSPLADTGNTIYF	TGTGCCAGCTCACCATTGGCCGATACAGGAAACACCATATATTTT
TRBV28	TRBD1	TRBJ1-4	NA	CASSSTGTGGEKLFF	TGTGCCAGCAGTTCGACCGGGACAGGGGGTGAAAAACTGTTTTTT
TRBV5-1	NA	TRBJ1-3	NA	CASTLGMTGSGNTIYF	TGCGCCAGCACGCTGGGGATGACCGGCTCTGGAAACACCATATATTTT
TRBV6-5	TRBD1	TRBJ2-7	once	CASKGQGATYEQYF	TGTGCCAGCAAAGGACAGGGGGCCACCTACGAGCAGTACTTC
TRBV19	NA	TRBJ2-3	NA	CASSLGHFSDTQYF	TGTGCCAGTAGCCTGGGACATTTCAGCGATACGCAGTATTTT
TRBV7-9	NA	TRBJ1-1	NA	CASSFRAPLGPLNTEAFF	TGTGCCAGCAGCTTCCGGGCACCATTAGGACCATTGAACACTGAAGCTTTCTTT
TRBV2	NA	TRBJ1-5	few	CASGPIQGSDQPQHF	TGTGCCAGCGGGCCCATACAGGGCTCCGACCAGCCCCAGCATTTT
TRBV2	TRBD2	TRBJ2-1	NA	CASLWTGGGNEQFF	TGTGCCAGCCTTTGGACGGGGGGAGGTAATGAGCAGTTCTTC
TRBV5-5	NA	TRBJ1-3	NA	CASSIDRGPGNTIYF	TGTGCCAGCTCGATAGACCGGGGGCCTGGAAACACCATATATTTT
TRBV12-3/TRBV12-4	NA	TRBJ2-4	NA	CASSPAQLQYF	TGTGCCAGCAGTCCCGCCCAGCTTCAGTACTTC
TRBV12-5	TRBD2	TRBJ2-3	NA	CASYSRGLAGGQPTDTQYF	TGTGCTAGTTATAGCAGAGGGCTAGCGGGGGGACAGCCCACAGATACGCAGTATTTT
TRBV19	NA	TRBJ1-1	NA	CASSSGRDPLSDTEAFF	TGTGCCAGTAGTAGCGGAAGAGACCCCCTTTCGGACACTGAAGCTTTCTTT
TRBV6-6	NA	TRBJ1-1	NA	CASCSGLGTEAFF	TGTGCCAGTTGTTCCGGGCTGGGCACTGAAGCTTTCTTT
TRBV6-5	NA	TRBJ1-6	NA	CASSYIQGQWALHF	TGTGCCAGCAGTTACATCCAGGGCCAGTGGGCCCTCCACTTT
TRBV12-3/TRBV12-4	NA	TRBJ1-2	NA	CASSSRAGYTF	TGTGCCAGCAGTTCTCGGGCTGGCTACACCTTC
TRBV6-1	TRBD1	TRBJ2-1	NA	CASSGSGWTGGYNEQFF	TGTGCCAGCAGTGGAAGTGGGTGGACAGGGGGCTACAATGAGCAGTTCTTC
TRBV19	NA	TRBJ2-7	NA	CASSITGTYEQYF	TGTGCCAGTAGTATAACAGGGACCTACGAGCAGTACTTC
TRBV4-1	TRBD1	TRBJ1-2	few	CASSQDPGQGYGYTF	TGCGCCAGCAGCCAAGACCCGGGACAGGGTTACGGCTACACCTTC
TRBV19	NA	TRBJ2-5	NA	CASSIAQQETQYF	TGTGCCAGTAGTATAGCCCAGCAAGAGACCCAGTACTTC
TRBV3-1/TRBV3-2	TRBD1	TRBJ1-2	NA	CASSHWDRRLDYGYTF	TGTGCCAGCAGCCATTGGGACAGGAGGCTTGACTATGGCTACACCTTC
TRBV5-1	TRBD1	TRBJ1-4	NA	CASSPSAGTGLEKLFF	TGCGCCAGCAGTCCATCAGCCGGGACAGGGCTTGAAAAACTGTTTTTT
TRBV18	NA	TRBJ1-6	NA	CASSPRSDNSPLHF	TGTGCCAGCTCACCGAGGAGCGATAATTCACCCCTCCACTTT
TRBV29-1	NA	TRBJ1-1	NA	CSAALWQNTEAFF	TGCAGCGCAGCCCTGTGGCAGAACACTGAAGCTTTCTTT
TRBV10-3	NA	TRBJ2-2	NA	CAISEMGLASTGELFF	TGTGCCATCAGTGAGATGGGGTTAGCGAGCACCGGGGAGCTGTTTTTT
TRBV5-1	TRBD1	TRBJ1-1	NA	CASSLRTGGQNTEAFF	TGCGCCAGCAGCTTGAGGACAGGGGGGCAGAACACTGAAGCTTTCTTT
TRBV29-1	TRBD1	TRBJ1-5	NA	CSVVSQGGDQPQHF	TGCAGCGTTGTAAGTCAGGGGGGTGATCAGCCCCAGCATTTT
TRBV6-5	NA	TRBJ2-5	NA	CASTLQGQETQYF	TGTGCCAGCACCCTACAGGGACAAGAGACCCAGTACTTC
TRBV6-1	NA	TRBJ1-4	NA	CASSEGPNEKLFF	TGTGCCAGCAGTGAAGGCCCTAATGAAAAACTGTTTTTT
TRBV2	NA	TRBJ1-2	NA	CASRGDLRGYTF	TGTGCCAGCAGAGGGGACTTGCGGGGCTACACCTTC
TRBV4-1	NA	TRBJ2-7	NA	CASSRGYEQYF	TGCGCCAGCAGCCGGGGTTACGAGCAGTACTTC
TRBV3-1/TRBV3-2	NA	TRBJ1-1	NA	CASSDPGISEAFF	TGTGCCAGCAGCGATCCAGGGATCTCTGAAGCTTTCTTT
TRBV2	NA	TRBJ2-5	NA	CASSEGIARVETQYF	TGTGCCAGCAGTGAAGGAATAGCGCGGGTTGAGACCCAGTACTTC
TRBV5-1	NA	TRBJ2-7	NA	CASSLSSGYEQYF	TGCGCCAGCAGCTTGTCTTCCGGTTACGAGCAGTACTTC
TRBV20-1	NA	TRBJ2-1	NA	CSAPGPREQFF	TGCAGTGCCCCAGGGCCGAGAGAGCAGTTCTTC
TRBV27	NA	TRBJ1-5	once	CASSLGSGNNQPQHF	TGTGCCAGCAGTTTAGGTAGCGGGAACAATCAGCCCCAGCATTTT
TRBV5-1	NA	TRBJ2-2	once	CASSPWGGQDTGELFF	TGCGCCAGCAGCCCCTGGGGGGGGCAAGACACCGGGGAGCTGTTTTTT
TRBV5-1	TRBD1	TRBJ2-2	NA	CASSQGTANTGELFF	TGCGCCAGCAGCCAAGGGACAGCAAACACCGGGGAGCTGTTTTTT
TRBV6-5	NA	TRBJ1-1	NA	CASRSGGRNTEAFF	TGTGCCAGCAGGAGCGGAGGGAGGAACACTGAAGCTTTCTTT
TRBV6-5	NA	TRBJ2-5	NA	CASHKGRLETQYF	TGTGCCAGCCATAAAGGGAGGTTAGAGACCCAGTACTTC
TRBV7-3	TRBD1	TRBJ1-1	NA	CASSLDQGGIIGEAFF	TGTGCCAGCAGCTTAGATCAGGGGGGCATCATTGGTGAAGCTTTCTTT
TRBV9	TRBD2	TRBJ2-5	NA	CASSVASGGAFSQETQYF	TGTGCCAGCAGCGTGGCTAGCGGGGGGGCATTCAGCCAAGAGACCCAGTACTTC
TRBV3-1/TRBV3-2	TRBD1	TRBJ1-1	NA	CASSQVGQGNTEAFF	TGTGCCAGCAGCCAAGTAGGACAGGGGAACACTGAAGCTTTCTTT
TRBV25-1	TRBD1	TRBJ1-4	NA	CASSTGTGGEKLFF	TGTGCCAGCAGTACCGGGACAGGGGGTGAAAAACTGTTTTTT
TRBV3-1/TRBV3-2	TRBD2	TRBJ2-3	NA	CASSQVSGGLPTDTQYF	TGTGCCAGCAGCCAAGTTTCGGGGGGGCTCCCCACAGATACGCAGTATTTT
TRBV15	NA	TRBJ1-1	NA	CATNQWVGANTEAFF	TGTGCCACCAATCAGTGGGTGGGGGCCAACACTGAAGCTTTCTTT
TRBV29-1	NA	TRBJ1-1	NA	CSVEDGESTEAFF	TGCAGCGTTGAGGATGGGGAATCAACTGAAGCTTTCTTT
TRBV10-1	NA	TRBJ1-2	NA	CASRKSPRVSHGYTF	TGCGCCAGCAGGAAATCCCCCAGGGTATCGCATGGCTACACCTTC
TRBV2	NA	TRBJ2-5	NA	CASSDDHAGTQYF	TGTGCCAGCAGTGACGACCACGCCGGGACCCAGTACTTC
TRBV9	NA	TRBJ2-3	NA	CASSVPGVEDTQYF	TGTGCCAGCAGCGTACCAGGGGTCGAAGATACGCAGTATTTT
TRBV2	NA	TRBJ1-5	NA	CASSEQGSNQPQHF	TGTGCCAGCAGTGAACAGGGGAGCAATCAGCCCCAGCATTTT
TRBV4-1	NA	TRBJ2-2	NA	CASSPAPAAGELFF	TGCGCCAGCAGCCCCGCCCCCGCCGCCGGGGAGCTGTTTTTT
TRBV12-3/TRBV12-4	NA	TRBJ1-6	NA	CASSSEVGSPLHF	TGTGCCAGCAGCTCCGAGGTGGGGTCACCCCTCCACTTT
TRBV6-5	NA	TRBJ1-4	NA	CASSEYRGREKLFF	TGTGCCAGCTCGGAATATCGGGGTAGGGAAAAACTGTTTTTT